What follows are 8 T cell receptor beta chains derived from one specimen sequenced in a study of T cells after somatic rescue of genetic block (dated by TCRdb to the early 2020s). The receptor library was made with the immunoSEQ multiplex PCR assay. The table was pulled from immuneACCESS by TCRdb, which kept in-frame rearrangements only. Such tables lose some clones; where checked, under half of the loss comes from unresolved V genes, and the rest has no known cause. In this sample the table shows approximately 88,000 clones, 75% to 90% of which occur a single time. Roughly 1.7% of the sample is held by the ten biggest clonotypes. The material sequenced was peripheral blood mononuclear cells (PBMCs). Source of these receptors: a woman under 30.

This clone was counted a single time. V gene TRBV5-1 combines with J gene TRBJ2-1; the match to TRBD2 covers 7 bases. The germline CDR1 and CDR2 sequences are SGHRS and YFSETQ. Germline trimming cut 8 bases from V and 7 bases from J; bases unmatched to any gene: 9. CDR3 length: 13 amino acids. The CDR3: CASLAAPGNEQFF. CDR3 bases: TGCGCCAGTCTAGCGGCACCGGGGAATGAGCAGTTCTTC.

V is TRBV11-2 and J is TRBJ2-3; perhaps TRBD2 as D (6 bases). V was shortened by 5 bases and J by 8 bases, with 14 bases between the two germline ends. CDR1 SGHAT and CDR2 FQNNGV come from the germline V gene. The CDR3 extends over 13 amino acids. The CDR3 here is CASSTTRPGTQYF. CDR3 nucleotides: TGTGCCAGCAGCACGACTAGACCGGGTACGCAGTATTTT.

This chain joins TRBV5-4 and TRBJ1-1, with 8 bases aligning to TRBD1. The CDR3 spans 16 residues. Per germline, CDR1 SGHNT and CDR2 YYREEE (reference sequence). V trimming: 4 bases; J trimming: 1 base; junction bases outside the gene matches: 9. CDR3 amino acids: CASSPTTGGGNTEAFF. For the CDR3, the DNA is TGTGCCAGCAGCCCGACCACAGGGGGTGGGAACACTGAAGCTTTCTTT.

V gene TRBV7-9 combines with J gene TRBJ2-5, with D possibly matching TRBD2 (7 bases). CDR3 length: 14 amino acids. Germline CDR1 SEHNR, CDR2 FQNEAQ (reference sequence). V was shortened by 7 bases and J by 5 bases, with 17 bases between the two germline ends. In DNA, the CDR3 is TGTGCCAGCATCGTAGGGGGGGCCGGGGAGACCCAGTACTTC. Translating gives CASIVGGAGETQYF.

As for this clone: One end of the junction varies from germline; a read error may be responsible. The chain is built from TRBV10-2 and TRBJ2-7; D possibly corresponds to TRBD1 (6 bases). Germline V CDR1 and CDR2: WSHSY, SAAADI. The CDR3 consists of 13 residues. Written as DNA, the CDR3 is TGTGCCAGCAGTGCACAGGGTCCCTACGAGCAGTACTTC. Translated, it gives CASSAQGPYEQYF.

The V and J genes are TRBV19 and TRBJ2-7, with a weak D call TRBD1 (6 bases). The CDR3 runs to 15 residues. Trimming left V 1 base short and J 3 bases short, with 13 bases between. Germline assignment: CDR1 LNHDA and CDR2 SQIVND (reference sequence). The CDR3 DNA is TGTGCCAGTAGTATAGTAGCAGGGGCCCTCTACGAGCAGTACTTC. Translation: CASSIVAGALYEQYF.

The chain joins TRBV4-3 to TRBJ1-1, with D unclear. Germline CDR1 reads LGHNA; CDR2 reads YSLEER. The length of the CDR3 is 9 residues. This chain's CDR3 is CGGRAEAFF. The CDR3 nucleotides read TGCGGGGGAAGGGCTGAAGCTTTCTTT.

The rearrangement joins TRBV5-1 to TRBJ2-3, with 11 bases fitting TRBD2. V was clipped by 7 bases and J by 0 bases; unmatched bases: 10. The CDR3 contains 17 residues. Germline-derived CDR1 and CDR2 are SGHRS and YFSETQ. CDR3 DNA sequence: TGCGCCAGCCGGACTAGCGGGCCTAGGCGTAGCACAGATACGCAGTATTTT. It is translated as CASRTSGPRRSTDTQYF. The complete variable domain, with remaining parts taken from reference TRBV5-1 and TRBJ2-3, reads KAGVTQTPRYLIKTRGQQVTLSCSPISGHRSVSWYQQTPGQGLQFLFEYFSETQRNKGNFPGRFSGRQFSNSRSEMNVSTLELGDSALYLCASRTSGPRRSTDTQYFGPGTRLTVL.